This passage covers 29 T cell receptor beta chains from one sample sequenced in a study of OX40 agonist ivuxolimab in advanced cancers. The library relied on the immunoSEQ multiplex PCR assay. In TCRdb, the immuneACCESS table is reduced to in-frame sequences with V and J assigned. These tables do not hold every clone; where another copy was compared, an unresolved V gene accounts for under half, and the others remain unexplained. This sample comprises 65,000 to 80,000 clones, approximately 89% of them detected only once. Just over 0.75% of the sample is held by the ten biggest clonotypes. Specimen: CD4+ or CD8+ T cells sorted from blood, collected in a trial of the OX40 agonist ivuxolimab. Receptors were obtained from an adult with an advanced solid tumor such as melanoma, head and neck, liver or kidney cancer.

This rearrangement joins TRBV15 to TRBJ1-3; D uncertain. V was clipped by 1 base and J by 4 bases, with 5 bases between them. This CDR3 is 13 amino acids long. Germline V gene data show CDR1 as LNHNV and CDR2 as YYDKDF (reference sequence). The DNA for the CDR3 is TGTGCCACCAGCAGAGTCGCAGGAAACACCATATATTTT. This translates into CATSRVAGNTIYF.

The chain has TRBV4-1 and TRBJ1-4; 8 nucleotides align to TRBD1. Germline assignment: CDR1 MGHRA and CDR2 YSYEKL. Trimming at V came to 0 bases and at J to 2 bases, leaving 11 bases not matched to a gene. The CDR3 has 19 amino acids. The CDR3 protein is CASSQEGRQGRFTNEKLFF. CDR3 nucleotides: TGCGCCAGCAGCCAAGAAGGGCGACAGGGGAGGTTTACTAATGAAAAACTGTTTTTT.

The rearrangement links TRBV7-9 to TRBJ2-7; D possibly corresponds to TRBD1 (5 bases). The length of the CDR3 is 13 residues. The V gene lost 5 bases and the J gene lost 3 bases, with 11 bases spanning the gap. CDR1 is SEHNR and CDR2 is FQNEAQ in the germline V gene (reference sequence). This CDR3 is CASSPGQIYEQYF. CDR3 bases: TGTGCCAGCAGCCCCGGACAAATCTACGAGCAGTACTTC.

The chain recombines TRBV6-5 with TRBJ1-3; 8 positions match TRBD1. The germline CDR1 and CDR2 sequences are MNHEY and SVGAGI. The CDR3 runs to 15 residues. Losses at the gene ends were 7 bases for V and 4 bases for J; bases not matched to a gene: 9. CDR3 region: CASTAPGTGGNTIYF. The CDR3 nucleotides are TGTGCCAGCACCGCCCCCGGGACAGGCGGAAACACCATATATTTT.

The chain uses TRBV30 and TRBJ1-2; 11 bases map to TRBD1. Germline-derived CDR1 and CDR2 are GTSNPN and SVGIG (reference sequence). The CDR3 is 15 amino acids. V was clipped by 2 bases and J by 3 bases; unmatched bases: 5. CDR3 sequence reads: CAWSSRDRGYYGYTF. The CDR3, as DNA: TGTGCCTGGAGTTCACGGGACAGGGGGTACTATGGCTACACCTTC.

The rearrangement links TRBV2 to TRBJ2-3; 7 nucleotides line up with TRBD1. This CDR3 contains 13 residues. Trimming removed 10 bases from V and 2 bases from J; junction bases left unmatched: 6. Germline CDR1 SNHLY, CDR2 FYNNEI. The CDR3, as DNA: TGTGCCAACAGGGACAGACTCACAGATACGCAGTATTTT. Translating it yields CANRDRLTDTQYF. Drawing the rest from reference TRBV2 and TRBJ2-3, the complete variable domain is EPEVTQTPSHQVTQMGQEVILRCVPISNHLYFYWYRQILGQKVEFLVSFYNNEISEKSEIFDDQFSVERPDGSNFTLKIRSTKLEDSAMYFCANRDRLTDTQYFGPGTRLTVL.

The CDR3 region has the DNA TGTGCCTCCCTCGGCGGGGGTAAAGATACGCAGTATTTT. Its protein product is CASLGGGKDTQYF. The chain has TRBV6-1 and TRBJ2-3; 7 nucleotides line up with TRBD2. The V segment lost 11 bases and the J segment 5 bases; nucleotides outside the gene matches: 10. The length of the CDR3 is 13 residues. Germline assignment: CDR1 MNHNS and CDR2 SASEGT.

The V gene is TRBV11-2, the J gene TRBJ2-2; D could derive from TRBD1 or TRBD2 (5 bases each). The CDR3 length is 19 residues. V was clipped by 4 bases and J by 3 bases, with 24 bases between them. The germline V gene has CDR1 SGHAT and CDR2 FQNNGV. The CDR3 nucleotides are TGTGCCAGCAGCTCCCGGGCCCAACCGAGGGACGTAGACACCGGGGAGCTGTTTTTT. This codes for CASSSRAQPRDVDTGELFF.

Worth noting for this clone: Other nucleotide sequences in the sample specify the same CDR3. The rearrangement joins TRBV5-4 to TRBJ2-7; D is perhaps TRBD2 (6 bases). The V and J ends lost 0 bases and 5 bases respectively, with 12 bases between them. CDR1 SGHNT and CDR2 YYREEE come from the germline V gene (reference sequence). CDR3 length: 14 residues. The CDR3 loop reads CASSLELALDEQYF. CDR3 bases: TGTGCCAGCAGCTTGGAGCTAGCGCTCGACGAGCAGTACTTC.

CDR3 in DNA: TGTGCCAGCAGCTTAAGCAGGGGTTTGGTAACCGGGGAGCTGTTTTTT. Protein sequence: CASSLSRGLVTGELFF. This chain joins TRBV7-8 and TRBJ2-2, with a weak D call TRBD1 (6 bases). The CDR3 consists of 16 residues. V was pared by 2 bases and J by 5 bases, with 15 bases between. Germline loops: CDR1 SGHVS, CDR2 FQNEAQ.

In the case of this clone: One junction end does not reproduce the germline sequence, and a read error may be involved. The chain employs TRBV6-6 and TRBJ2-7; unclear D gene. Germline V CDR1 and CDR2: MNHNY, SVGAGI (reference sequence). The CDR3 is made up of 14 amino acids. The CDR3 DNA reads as TGTGCCAGCAGGCCCGAGGACCCCAGGTACGGGCAGTACTTC. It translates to CASRPEDPRYGQYF.

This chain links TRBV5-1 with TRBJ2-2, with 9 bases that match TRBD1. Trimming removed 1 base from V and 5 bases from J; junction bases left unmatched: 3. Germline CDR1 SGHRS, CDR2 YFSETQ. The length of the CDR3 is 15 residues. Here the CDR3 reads CASSLSGQGTGELFF. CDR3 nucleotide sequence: TGCGCCAGCAGCTTGTCGGGACAGGGAACCGGGGAGCTGTTTTTT.

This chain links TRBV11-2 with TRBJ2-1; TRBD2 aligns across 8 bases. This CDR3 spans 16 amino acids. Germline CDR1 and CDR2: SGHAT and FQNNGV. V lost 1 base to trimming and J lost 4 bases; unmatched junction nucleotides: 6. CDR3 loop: CASSLVRGRLYNEQFF. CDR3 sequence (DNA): TGTGCCAGCAGCTTAGTCCGCGGGAGGTTATACAATGAGCAGTTCTTC.

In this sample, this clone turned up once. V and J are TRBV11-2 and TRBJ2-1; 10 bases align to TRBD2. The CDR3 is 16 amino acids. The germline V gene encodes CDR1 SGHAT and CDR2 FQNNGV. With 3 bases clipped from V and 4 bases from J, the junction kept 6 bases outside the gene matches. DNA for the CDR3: TGTGCCAGCAGCTTTGGACTAGCGGCTTTTTACAATGAGCAGTTCTTC. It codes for CASSFGLAAFYNEQFF.

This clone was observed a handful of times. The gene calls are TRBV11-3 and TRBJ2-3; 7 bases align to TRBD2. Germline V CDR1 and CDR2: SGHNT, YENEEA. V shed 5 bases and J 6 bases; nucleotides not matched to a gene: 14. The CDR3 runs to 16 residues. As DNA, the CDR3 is TGTGCCAGCAGCCTATCTTGGACTAGTGGGTGGGATACGCAGTATTTT. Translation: CASSLSWTSGWDTQYF.

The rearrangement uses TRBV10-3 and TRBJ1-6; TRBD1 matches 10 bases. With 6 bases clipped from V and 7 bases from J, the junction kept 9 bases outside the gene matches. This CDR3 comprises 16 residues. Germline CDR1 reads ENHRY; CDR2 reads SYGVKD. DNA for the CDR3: TGTGCCATCAGGGACCGGGACAGGGGAACAAATTCACCCCTCCACTTT. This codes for CAIRDRDRGTNSPLHF.

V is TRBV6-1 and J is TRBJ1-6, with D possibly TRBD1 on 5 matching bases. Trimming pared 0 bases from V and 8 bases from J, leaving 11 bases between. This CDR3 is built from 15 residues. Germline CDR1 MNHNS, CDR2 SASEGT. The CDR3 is CASSEARGGDSPLHF. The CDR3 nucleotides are TGTGCCAGCAGTGAAGCACGGGGGGGGGATTCACCCCTCCACTTT.

CDR3 residues: CASSLSREGSPLHF. DNA of the CDR3: TGTGCCAGCAGCTTAAGTCGGGAGGGTTCACCCCTCCACTTT. This chain connects TRBV7-3 to TRBJ1-6; D is undetermined. Germline values: CDR1 SGHTA, CDR2 FQGTGA. This CDR3 is built from 14 residues. The V and J ends lost 1 base and 9 bases respectively, with 10 bases between them.

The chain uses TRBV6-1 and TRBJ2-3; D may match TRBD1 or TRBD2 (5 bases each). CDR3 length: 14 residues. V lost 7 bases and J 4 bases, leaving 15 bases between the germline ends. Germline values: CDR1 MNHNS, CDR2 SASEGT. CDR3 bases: TGTGCCAGCACCCCGGGGCAGGGTTCAGATACGCAGTATTTT. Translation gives CASTPGQGSDTQYF.

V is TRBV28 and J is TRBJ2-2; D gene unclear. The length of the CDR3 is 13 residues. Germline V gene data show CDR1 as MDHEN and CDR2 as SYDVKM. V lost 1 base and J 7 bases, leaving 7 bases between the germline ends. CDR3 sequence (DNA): TGTGCCAGCAGTTTATCTAGTCACGGGGAGCTGTTTTTT. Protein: CASSLSSHGELFF.

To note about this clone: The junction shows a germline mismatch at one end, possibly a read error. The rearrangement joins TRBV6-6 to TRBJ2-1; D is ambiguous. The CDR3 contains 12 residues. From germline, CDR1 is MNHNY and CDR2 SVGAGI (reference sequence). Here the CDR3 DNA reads TGTGCCAGCAGTTACCGGGCGAATGAGCAGCTCTTC. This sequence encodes CASSYRANEQLF.

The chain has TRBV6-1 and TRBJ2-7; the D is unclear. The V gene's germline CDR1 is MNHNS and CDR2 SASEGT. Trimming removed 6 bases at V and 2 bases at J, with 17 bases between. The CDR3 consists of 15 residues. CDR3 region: CASSPRPAETYEQYF. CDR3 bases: TGTGCCAGCAGCCCCAGGCCTGCAGAAACCTACGAGCAGTACTTC.

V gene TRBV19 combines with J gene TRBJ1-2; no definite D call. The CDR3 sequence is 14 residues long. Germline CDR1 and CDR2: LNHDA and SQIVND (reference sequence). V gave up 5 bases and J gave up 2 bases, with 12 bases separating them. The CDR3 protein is CASSGQASNYGYTF. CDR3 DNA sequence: TGTGCCAGTAGTGGGCAGGCCAGCAACTATGGCTACACCTTC.

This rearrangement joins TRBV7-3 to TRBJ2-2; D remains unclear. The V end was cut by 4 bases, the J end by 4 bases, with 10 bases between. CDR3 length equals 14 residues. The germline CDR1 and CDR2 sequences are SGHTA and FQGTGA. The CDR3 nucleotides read TGTGCCAGCAGCTCCCCGACACTCACCGGGGAGCTGTTTTTT. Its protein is CASSSPTLTGELFF.

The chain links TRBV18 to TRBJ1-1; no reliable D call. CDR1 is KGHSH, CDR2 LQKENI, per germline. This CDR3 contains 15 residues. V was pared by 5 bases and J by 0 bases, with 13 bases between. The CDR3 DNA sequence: TGTGCCAGCTCAGGACTCAAGGAAATGAACACTGAAGCTTTCTTT. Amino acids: CASSGLKEMNTEAFF.

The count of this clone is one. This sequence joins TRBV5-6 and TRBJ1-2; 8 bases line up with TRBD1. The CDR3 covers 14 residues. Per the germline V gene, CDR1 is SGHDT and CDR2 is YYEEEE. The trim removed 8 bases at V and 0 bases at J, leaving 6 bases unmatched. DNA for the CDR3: TGTGCCAGTCGCGACAGGGGAGCTAACTATGGCTACACCTTC. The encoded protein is CASRDRGANYGYTF.

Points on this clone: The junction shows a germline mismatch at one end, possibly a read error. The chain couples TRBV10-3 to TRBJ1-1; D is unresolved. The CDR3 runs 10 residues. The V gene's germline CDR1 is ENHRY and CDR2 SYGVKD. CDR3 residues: CASSEALVIF. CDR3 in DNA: TGTGCCAGCAGTGAAGCGCTGGTAATTTTT.

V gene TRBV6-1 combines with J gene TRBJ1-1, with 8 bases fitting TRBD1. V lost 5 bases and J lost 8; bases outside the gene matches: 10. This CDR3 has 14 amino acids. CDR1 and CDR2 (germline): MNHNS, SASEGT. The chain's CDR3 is CASSSPPDRGEAFF. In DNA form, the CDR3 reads TGTGCCAGCAGTTCTCCCCCCGACAGGGGCGAAGCTTTCTTT.

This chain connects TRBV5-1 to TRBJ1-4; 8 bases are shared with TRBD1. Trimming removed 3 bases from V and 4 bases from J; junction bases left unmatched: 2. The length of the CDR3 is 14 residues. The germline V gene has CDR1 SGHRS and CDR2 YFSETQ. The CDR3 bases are TGCGCCAGCAGCTCTACAGGGGGTAATGAAAAACTGTTTTTT. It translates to CASSSTGGNEKLFF.